Listed below are T cell receptor beta chains from one sample, sequenced in a study of CD8 T cells in ankylosing spondylitis. TCRdb analysed the 5' RACE reads with MiXCR anew, one entry per CDR3 protein. Of 150,000 to 200,000 distinct CDR3 sequences in the sample, 10% to 15% were seen once. The sequenced sample was blood, either unsorted or a sorted T cell fraction (not recorded which). The receptors shown here come from a female donor with ankylosing spondylitis or in good health (not recorded which). Both conserved end residues are part of each CDR3. Fields, in order: J gene, V gene, CDR3 protein.

>TRBJ2-2|TRBV5-1
CASSLVVRRDAGELFF
>TRBJ2-7|TRBV6-2/TRBV6-3
CASSYRTGSYEQYF
>TRBJ2-1|TRBV6-2/TRBV6-3
CASSYSEGRSSTASGRNEQFF
>TRBJ2-7|TRBV7-2
CASSTTSSSEQSF
>TRBJ2-1|TRBV7-2
CASSLAGNKRGEQFF
>TRBJ1-5|TRBV29-1
CSVEVGGPNQPQHF
>TRBJ1-2|TRBV12-3/TRBV12-4
CASSFSLGDGYTF
>TRBJ2-2|TRBV27
CASSLFRAETGELFF
>TRBJ2-5|TRBV5-1
CASSLAIQETQYF
>TRBJ2-1|TRBV3-1
CASSQVRGAYNEQFF
>TRBJ2-3|TRBV4-1
CASSQEVSTDTQYF
>TRBJ2-7|TRBV12-3/TRBV12-4
CASSLFLGQGPYEQYF
>TRBJ2-1|TRBV12-3/TRBV12-4
CASSLYRLDEQFF
>TRBJ2-1|TRBV7-2
CASSITGLASYNEQFF
>TRBJ2-7|TRBV11-1
CASSLSELGYEQYF
>TRBJ1-1|TRBV28
CASSYRGNTEAFF
>TRBJ1-1|TRBV5-1
CASSLAADSTMNTEAFF
>TRBJ2-7|TRBV5-6
CASSPRRTYYEQYF
>TRBJ1-2|TRBV5-6
CASTPGQGTGRRAGYTF
>TRBJ2-2|TRBV7-9
CASKSGNTGELFF
>TRBJ1-3|TRBV12-3/TRBV12-4
CASTPRISGNTIYF
>TRBJ2-2|TRBV7-3
CASSLGLASTGELFF
>TRBJ2-7|TRBV20-1
CSARPFRGRASYEQYF
>TRBJ2-1|TRBV7-3
CASSPTGGLVYNEQFF
>TRBJ1-3|TRBV5-1
CASSLVAATGNTIYF
>TRBJ2-2|TRBV28
CASSFVSVAGELFF
>TRBJ2-7|TRBV7-8
CASSNQGSSPYEQYF
>TRBJ2-5|TRBV12-3/TRBV12-4
CASTPTGRETQYF
>TRBJ2-7|TRBV28
CASGGGRSYEQYF
>TRBJ1-1|TRBV4-2
CASALTGTGKGTEAFF
>TRBJ2-7|TRBV10-3
CAIRGTSGRGTYEQYF
>TRBJ1-5|TRBV29-1
CSVEGGQGQPQHF
>TRBJ1-4|TRBV5-1
CASSVRTGDEKLFF